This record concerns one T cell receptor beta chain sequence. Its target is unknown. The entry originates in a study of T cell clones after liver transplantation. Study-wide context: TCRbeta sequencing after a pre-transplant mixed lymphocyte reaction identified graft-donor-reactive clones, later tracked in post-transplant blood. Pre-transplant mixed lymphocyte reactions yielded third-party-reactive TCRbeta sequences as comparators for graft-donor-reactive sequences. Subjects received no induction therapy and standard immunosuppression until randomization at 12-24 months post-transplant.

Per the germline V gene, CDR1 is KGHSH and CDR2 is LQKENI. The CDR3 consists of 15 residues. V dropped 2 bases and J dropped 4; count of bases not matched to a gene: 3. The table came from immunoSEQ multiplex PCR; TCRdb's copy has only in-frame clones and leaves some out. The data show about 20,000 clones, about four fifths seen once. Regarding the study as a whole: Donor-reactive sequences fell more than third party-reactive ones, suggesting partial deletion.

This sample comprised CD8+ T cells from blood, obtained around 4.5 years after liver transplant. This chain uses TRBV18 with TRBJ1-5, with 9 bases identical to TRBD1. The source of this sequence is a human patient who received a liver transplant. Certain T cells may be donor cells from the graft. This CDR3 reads CASSPYGTGNQPQHF. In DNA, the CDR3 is TGTGCCAGCTCACCATACGGGACAGGGAATCAGCCCCAGCATTTT.